The TCR beta chain under discussion was sequenced for a study of a mutant IDH1 vaccine in newly diagnosed glioma. At the level of the study: Antecedent treatment encompassed radiotherapy, temozolomide, or their combination; the majority received both.

Time point of the sample: baseline, week 1 (first vaccination visit). The sample's treatment: pre-vaccination baseline after standard-of-care therapy. The donors' diagnosis was new WHO grade 3 or 4 astrocytoma that was IDH1-mutant and ATRX-lost. As to this clone: The antigen is not known.

Sequencing used immunoSEQ multiplex PCR; TCRdb keeps in-frame clones, though not all of them. Here the sample spans more than 50,000 clones, 86% being singletons. The CDR3 is 17 amino acids. The V end lost 0 bases, the J end lost 8 bases, and 17 bases lay between the germline ends. Germline values: CDR1 MGHDK, CDR2 SYGVNS. Study results and caveats: Pseudoprogression appeared unlinked to shifts in leading peripheral T cell clonotypes. In about 93% of patients, immune responses induced by the vaccine occurred.

Sequencing was performed on PBMCs, taken from a glioma patient treated with radiotherapy, temozolomide or both. The source is a man aged 25 to 40 with glioma. The chain uses TRBV25-1 and TRBJ1-6; maybe TRBD1 (5 bases). CDR3 nucleotides: TGTGCCAGCAGTGAATATTGGTACCAGGCGGGGGATTCACCCCTCCACTTT. Protein sequence: CASSEYWYQAGDSPLHF.